These T cell receptor beta chains were read from a single sample in a study of shared clonotypes between healthy human individuals. TCRdb keeps only in-frame clones here, not all; method: immunoSEQ multiplex PCR. The data show around 2.5 million clones, over 85% seen once. Sequenced input: naive CD4+ T cells from PBMCs. The receptors come from a man aged 18 to 30 in good health. Some clones in this sample may be carry-over from other donors' samples. The CDR3 runs from the conserved cysteine through the conserved F or W. A D gene is named only where the DNA matches it firmly. Only part of the rows carry a size: once, few, many, or a class if the clone is expanded.

clone_size	v_call	j_call	d_call	cdr3_nt	cdr3_aa
-	TRBV28	TRBJ1-5	-	TGTGCCAGCAGTCCCCTCGGGAGAGCTATTTATCAGCCCCAGCATTTT	CASSPLGRAIYQPQHF
-	TRBV13	TRBJ1-1	-	TGTGCCAGCAGCTTAGGCCGTCGGAACACTGAAGCTTTCTTT	CASSLGRRNTEAFF
-	TRBV7-9	TRBJ1-2	-	TGTGCCAGCAGCCGACTAATCAACTATGGCTACACCTTC	CASSRLINYGYTF
-	TRBV28	TRBJ1-1	-	TGTGCCACCCGGACGCTGAACACTGAAGCTTTCTTT	CATRTLNTEAFF
-	TRBV5-4	TRBJ2-7	-	TGTGCCAGCAGCTCCGCCCAGGGGGGCGACGAGCAGTACTTC	CASSSAQGGDEQYF
-	TRBV14	TRBJ2-7	TRBD2	TGTGCCAGCAGCGGGGGGGACCGTAGCGGGAGGGCCATCGAGCAGTACTTC	CASSGGDRSGRAIEQYF
-	TRBV4-2	TRBJ1-1	TRBD1	TGTGCCAGCAGCCTCGGACAGGGACCCTCTATGAACACTGAAGCTTTCTTT	CASSLGQGPSMNTEAFF
-	TRBV7-2	TRBJ2-2	TRBD1	TGTGCCAGCAGCTCCTGGGACAGGGGCTCAGGGGAGCTGTTTTTT	CASSSWDRGSGELFF
-	TRBV28	TRBJ2-5	-	TGTGCCAGCTCCCTGGGGGAGACCCAGTACTTC	CASSLGETQYF
-	TRBV29-1	TRBJ2-7	TRBD1	TGCAGCGGAATTGACCCGGGACAGGGTCCCCACGAGCAGTACTTC	CSGIDPGQGPHEQYF
-	TRBV5-1	TRBJ1-1	TRBD1	TGCGCCAGCAGACCACAGGGGGGCACTGAAGCTTTCTTT	CASRPQGGTEAFF
-	TRBV5-1	TRBJ1-1	TRBD1	TGCGCCAGCAGCTTGGGACAGGGCCCTTTGAGGACTGAAGCTTTCTTT	CASSLGQGPLRTEAFF
-	TRBV6-1	TRBJ2-2	TRBD2	TGTGCCAGCAGTAAATCCGGGACTATCACCGGGGAGCTGTTTTTT	CASSKSGTITGELFF
-	TRBV5-4	TRBJ2-3	TRBD1	TGTGCCAGCAGTTCGGCCGGGACAGGGAGCACAGATACGCAGTATTTT	CASSSAGTGSTDTQYF
-	TRBV6-6	TRBJ2-7	-	TGTGCCAGCAGCTACGGAAGGTCGGGGGCCTCCTACGAGCAGTACTTC	CASSYGRSGASYEQYF
-	TRBV29-1	TRBJ1-2	TRBD1	TGCAGCGCACAGGGGGCGCTGGGATTAGGCTACACCTTC	CSAQGALGLGYTF
-	TRBV27	TRBJ2-5	TRBD2	TGTGCCAGCAGTTTTAGTATGGCTAGCGGGAGTGGGGAGACCCAGTACTTC	CASSFSMASGSGETQYF
-	TRBV2	TRBJ2-1	TRBD2	TGTGCCGGCGGGACTAGCGCCAACAATGAGCAGTTCTTC	CAGGTSANNEQFF
-	TRBV4-2	TRBJ1-3	-	TGTGCCAGCAGCCGGGGAAGCTCTGGAAACACCATATATTTT	CASSRGSSGNTIYF
-	TRBV12-5	TRBJ2-3	-	TGTGCTAGTGGTTTGGTATTAGGGCAGGGACGGTACACAGATACGCAGTATTTT	CASGLVLGQGRYTDTQYF
-	TRBV1	TRBJ2-3	-	TGCACCAGCAGCCAAGACCAACGGGAGGGGCAAACAGATACGCAGTATTTT	CTSSQDQREGQTDTQYF
-	TRBV7-9	TRBJ2-7	TRBD2	TGTGCCAGCAGCCCGGCGGGGGGCGGATACGAGCAGTACTTC	CASSPAGGGYEQYF
-	TRBV28	TRBJ2-3	-	TGTGCCAGCAGCAGGACAGCCCGGGATACGCAGTATTTT	CASSRTARDTQYF
-	TRBV9	TRBJ2-7	-	TGTGCCAGCAGCGTAGAGGGCGGGACAACCTACGAGCAGTACTTC	CASSVEGGTTYEQYF
-	TRBV19	TRBJ2-7	-	TGTGCCAGTAGTATCCGGGTGGCAGCTAACTACGAGCAGTACTTC	CASSIRVAANYEQYF
-	TRBV28	TRBJ2-3	-	TGTGCCAGCAGTTCGCCTTCCCACACAGATACGCAGTATTTT	CASSSPSHTDTQYF
-	TRBV29-1	TRBJ1-2	-	TGCAGCGTAAGGACAGCTAACTATGGCTACACCTTC	CSVRTANYGYTF
-	TRBV4-1	TRBJ1-4	-	TGCGCCAGCAGCCGCCTACCAACAACTAATGAAAAACTGTTTTTT	CASSRLPTTNEKLFF
-	TRBV28	TRBJ2-5	TRBD2	TGTGCCAGCAGTTTATGGTCTAGCGGGAGTTATACCCAGTACTTC	CASSLWSSGSYTQYF
once	TRBV6-5	TRBJ1-5	-	TGTGCCAGCAGACTTAACAGGGCCTCGGGGCCCCAGCATTTT	CASRLNRASGPQHF
-	TRBV11-2	TRBJ2-5	TRBD1	TGTGCCAGCAGCCCGGGGACAGGGCTAAGGACCCAGTACTTC	CASSPGTGLRTQYF
-	TRBV6-1	TRBJ2-1	TRBD2	TGTGCCAGCAGCTGGACTAGCGGCTACAATGAGCAGTTCTTC	CASSWTSGYNEQFF
-	TRBV27	TRBJ1-1	TRBD1	TGTGCCAGCAGTTTAAGGGGGGGGACAGGGGGCTTGAACACTGAAGCTTTCTTT	CASSLRGGTGGLNTEAFF
-	TRBV30	TRBJ1-5	TRBD1	TGTGCCTGGAGTCGCGGGACAGGTCAGCCCCAGCATTTT	CAWSRGTGQPQHF
-	TRBV7-2	TRBJ1-3	TRBD1	TGTGCCAGCAGCTCCCTCTATCAACCAGGGGGCGTAGGAAACACCATATATTTT	CASSSLYQPGGVGNTIYF
-	TRBV7-6	TRBJ2-3	-	TGTGCCAGCAGTTCAGGTACTAGGGGCGCGAGGACAGATACGCAGTATTTT	CASSSGTRGARTDTQYF
-	TRBV9	TRBJ1-2	-	TGTGCCAGCAGCGTACAGAATAACTATGGCTACACCTTC	CASSVQNNYGYTF
-	TRBV7-2	TRBJ1-1	-	TGTGCCAGCAGCACCCACCGGGACCCCTGGGGGAGAAACACTGAAGCTTTCTTT	CASSTHRDPWGRNTEAFF
-	TRBV7-8	TRBJ2-3	-	TGTGCCAGCAGTATATCAGATACGCAGTATTTT	CASSISDTQYF
-	TRBV7-2	TRBJ2-5	TRBD2	TGTGCCAGCAGCTTAGGGCTAACGGGAGGGTCGGGGGAGACCCAGTACTTC	CASSLGLTGGSGETQYF
-	TRBV5-1	TRBJ2-2	TRBD1	TGCGCCAGCAGCTCAACCGGGACAGGGTTTGTCGGGGAGCTGTTTTTT	CASSSTGTGFVGELFF
-	TRBV5-1	TRBJ1-4	-	TGCGCCAGCAGCCCCCCGGGCAATAATGAAAAACTGTTTTTT	CASSPPGNNEKLFF
-	TRBV5-1	TRBJ2-5	-	TGCGCCAGCCGTATACAGGTTAGCCAGGAGACCCAGTACTTC	CASRIQVSQETQYF
-	TRBV2	TRBJ1-1	-	TGTGCCAGCAGTGTCTGGGGCTTGAACACTGAAGCTTTCTTT	CASSVWGLNTEAFF
-	TRBV19	TRBJ1-5	TRBD1	TGTGCCAGTACCACGACAGGGACGAATCAGCCCCAGCATTTT	CASTTTGTNQPQHF
-	TRBV7-3	TRBJ2-2	-	TGTGCCAGCAGCTTTTTGGGGCTAGCGAACACCGGGGAGCTGTTTTTT	CASSFLGLANTGELFF
-	TRBV18	TRBJ2-5	TRBD1	TGTGCCAGCTCACCACGGGACAGGTACCAAGAGACCCAGTACTTC	CASSPRDRYQETQYF
-	TRBV28	TRBJ2-7	TRBD1	TGTGCCAGCAGTGTCTGGACAGGGAGCTACGAGCAGTACTTC	CASSVWTGSYEQYF
-	TRBV10-3	TRBJ2-1	TRBD1	TGTGCCACCAACCGGGACAGGGAGATGGGGGAGCAGTTCTTC	CATNRDREMGEQFF
-	TRBV19	TRBJ1-1	-	TGTGCCAGTATACGCGGTGGGAACACTGAAGCTTTCTTT	CASIRGGNTEAFF